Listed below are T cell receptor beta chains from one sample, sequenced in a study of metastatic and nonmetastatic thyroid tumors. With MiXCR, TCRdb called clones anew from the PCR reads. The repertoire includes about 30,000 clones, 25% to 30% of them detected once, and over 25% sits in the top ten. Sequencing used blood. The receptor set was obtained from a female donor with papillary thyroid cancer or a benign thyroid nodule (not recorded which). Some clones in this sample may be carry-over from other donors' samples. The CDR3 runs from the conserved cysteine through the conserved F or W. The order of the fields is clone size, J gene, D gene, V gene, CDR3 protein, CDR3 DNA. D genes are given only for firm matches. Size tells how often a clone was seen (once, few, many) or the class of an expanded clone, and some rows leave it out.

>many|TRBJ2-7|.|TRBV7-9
CASSLAQGFQQYF
TGTGCCAGCAGCTTAGCGCAAGGCTTCCAGCAGTACTTC
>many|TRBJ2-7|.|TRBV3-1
CASSPPVGPTYEQYF
TGTGCCAGCAGCCCCCCCGTCGGGCCGACCTACGAGCAGTACTTC
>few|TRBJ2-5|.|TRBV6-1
CASSRRRETQYF
TGTGCCAGCAGTAGGCGAAGGGAGACCCAGTACTTC
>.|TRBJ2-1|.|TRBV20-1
CSARGGVGNEQFF
TGCAGTGCTAGAGGGGGGGTAGGGAATGAGCAGTTCTTC
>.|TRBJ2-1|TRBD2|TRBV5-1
CASTPLTSGRVFDEQFF
TGCGCCAGCACCCCCCTAACTAGCGGGAGGGTTTTTGATGAGCAGTTCTTC
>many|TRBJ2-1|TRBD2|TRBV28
CASSSSGITNNEQFF
TGTGCCAGCAGTTCTAGCGGGATTACAAACAATGAGCAGTTCTTC
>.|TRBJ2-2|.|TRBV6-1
CASGLDWMNTGELFF
TGTGCCAGCGGGTTGGACTGGATGAACACCGGGGAGCTGTTTTTT
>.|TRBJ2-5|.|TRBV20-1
CSAAKGGAGTQYF
TGCAGTGCAGCTAAGGGGGGGGCTGGGACCCAGTACTTC
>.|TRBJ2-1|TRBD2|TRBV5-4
CASSWGLATSSYNEQFF
TGTGCCAGCAGCTGGGGACTAGCGACTAGCTCCTACAATGAGCAGTTCTTC
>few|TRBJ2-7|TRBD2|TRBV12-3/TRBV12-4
CASSWMTSGDSYEQYF
TGTGCCAGCAGTTGGATGACTAGCGGGGATTCCTACGAGCAGTACTTC
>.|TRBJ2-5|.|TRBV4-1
CASSQYTFQETQYF
TGCGCCAGCAGCCAATACACCTTCCAAGAGACCCAGTACTTC
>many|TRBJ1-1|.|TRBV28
CASRTTTEAFF
TGTGCCAGCAGGACGACAACTGAAGCTTTCTTT
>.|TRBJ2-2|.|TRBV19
CASSMKWELFF
TGTGCCAGTAGTATGAAGTGGGAGCTGTTTTTT
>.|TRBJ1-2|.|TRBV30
CAWGDFGYTF
TGTGCCTGGGGGGACTTTGGCTACACCTTC
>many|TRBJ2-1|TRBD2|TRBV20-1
CSAGRLAGTNEQFF
TGCAGTGCTGGCCGGCTAGCGGGTACAAATGAGCAGTTCTTC
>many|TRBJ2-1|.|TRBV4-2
CASSQGGSNEQFF
TGTGCCAGCAGCCAAGGAGGTAGCAATGAGCAGTTCTTC
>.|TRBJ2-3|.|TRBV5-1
CASSPSISSVADTQYF
TGCGCCAGCAGCCCATCTATCTCTAGCGTTGCGGATACGCAGTATTTT
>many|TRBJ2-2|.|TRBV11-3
CASSLVRGRSGELFF
TGTGCCAGCAGCTTAGTCCGGGGGCGTTCCGGGGAGCTGTTTTTT
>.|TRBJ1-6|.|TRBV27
CAICLGHNISPLHF
TGTGCCATCTGTTTAGGGCATAATATTTCACCCCTCCACTTT
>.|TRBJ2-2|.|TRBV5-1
CASSLDATAGELFF
TGCGCCAGCAGCTTGGACGCGACTGCCGGGGAGCTGTTTTTT
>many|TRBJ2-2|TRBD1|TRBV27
CASSFGTGEAGELFF
TGTGCCAGCAGTTTCGGGACAGGGGAAGCCGGGGAGCTGTTTTTT
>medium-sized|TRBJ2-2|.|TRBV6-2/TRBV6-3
CASRKPTTSNTGELFF
TGTGCCAGCAGGAAGCCCACCACTTCGAACACCGGGGAGCTGTTTTTT
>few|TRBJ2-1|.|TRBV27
CASSFGQGFRKEQFF
TGTGCCAGCAGTTTCGGGCAGGGTTTCCGTAAGGAGCAGTTCTTC
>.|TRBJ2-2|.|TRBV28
CASSSDLNTGELFF
TGTGCCAGCAGTTCCGACCTGAACACCGGGGAGCTGTTTTTT
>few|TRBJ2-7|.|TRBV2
CATHGGNTYEQYF
TGTGCCACACATGGGGGGAACACCTACGAGCAGTACTTC
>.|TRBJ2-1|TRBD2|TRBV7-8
CASSQSLAGGYNEQFF
TGTGCCAGCAGCCAGTCCTTAGCGGGGGGCTACAATGAGCAGTTCTTC
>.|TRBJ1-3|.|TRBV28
CASSLLTRSGNTIYF
TGTGCCAGCAGTTTGTTAACACGCTCTGGAAACACCATATATTTT
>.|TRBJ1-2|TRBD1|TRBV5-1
CASSPPDRGGYTF
TGCGCCAGCAGCCCCCCCGACAGGGGTGGCTACACCTTC
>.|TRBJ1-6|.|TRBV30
CAWSVLNSRDSPLHF
TGTGCCTGGAGTGTACTCAATTCGCGGGATTCACCCCTCCACTTT
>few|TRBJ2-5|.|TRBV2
CASSEEEGLTETQYF
TGTGCCAGCAGTGAAGAGGAGGGGCTGACGGAGACCCAGTACTTC
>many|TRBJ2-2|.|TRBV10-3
CAISDGSTGELFF
TGTGCCATCAGTGACGGTAGCACCGGGGAGCTGTTTTTT
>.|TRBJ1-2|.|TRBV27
CASSSTPYGYTF
TGTGCCAGCAGTTCAACCCCCTATGGCTACACCTTC
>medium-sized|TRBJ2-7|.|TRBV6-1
CASSPRASRDEQYF
TGTGCCAGCAGTCCACGGGCCTCTAGGGACGAGCAGTACTTC